These 20 T cell receptor beta chains were sequenced from one sample in a study of OX40 agonist ivuxolimab in advanced cancers. Assay: immunoSEQ multiplex PCR; the TCRdb copy retains only in-frame clones and omits some. Counted here are some 61,000 clones, just under 90% occurring once; the ten biggest clones make up less than 5.5%. The specimen comprised CD4+ or CD8+ T cells sorted from blood, sampled in a trial of the OX40 agonist ivuxolimab. Source of these receptors: an adult with an advanced solid tumor such as melanoma, head and neck, liver or kidney cancer.

V is TRBV4-1 and J is TRBJ2-1, with 8 bases that match TRBD2. This CDR3 has 15 amino acids. CDR1 is MGHRA and CDR2 is YSYEKL in the germline V gene. V gave up 4 bases and J gave up 10 bases; unmatched junction bases: 12. CDR3 DNA: TGCGCCAGCAGCCCACCTAGCGGGTCCCCCAAGGAGCAGTTCTTC. Its translation is CASSPPSGSPKEQFF.

V is TRBV6-6 and J is TRBJ2-7; TRBD2 aligns across 7 bases. Germline-derived CDR1 and CDR2 are MNHNY and SVGAGI (reference sequence). CDR3 size: 16 residues. V shed 5 bases, J shed 1 base, and the junction held 11 bases outside the gene matches. The CDR3 loop is CASSGLGLAGSYEQYF. CDR3 DNA sequence: TGTGCCAGCAGTGGACTTGGATTAGCGGGTTCCTACGAGCAGTACTTC.

The CDR3, as DNA: TGTGCCAGCAGCTTCCCCAGGGGCGATGGCTACACCTTC. It codes for CASSFPRGDGYTF. This sequence joins TRBV11-3 and TRBJ1-2; D possibly corresponds to TRBD1 (6 bases). The CDR3 extends over 13 amino acids. From germline, CDR1 is SGHNT and CDR2 YENEEA. Between the trimmed V and J ends, which lost 3 bases and 6 bases, there was a span of 11 bases. Looking up the rest from reference TRBV11-3 and TRBJ1-2 gives the full variable domain: EAGVVQSPRYKIIEKKQPVAFWCNPISGHNTLYWYLQNLGQGPELLIRYENEEAVDDSQLPKDRFSAERLKGVDSTLKIQPAELGDSAVYLCASSFPRGDGYTFGSGTRLTVV.

The chain has TRBV6-4 and TRBJ2-5; maybe TRBD1 (5 bases). Trimming took off 5 bases at V and 1 base at J, with 11 bases between the two ends. The CDR3 has 14 amino acids. Germline V CDR1 and CDR2: MRHNA, SNTAGT. CDR3 region: CASSSTGLQETQYF. For the CDR3, the DNA is TGTGCCAGCAGTTCTACAGGCCTCCAAGAGACCCAGTACTTC.

The chain couples TRBV28 to TRBJ2-7; 11 nucleotides match TRBD1. V lost 1 base to trimming and J lost 1 base; unmatched junction nucleotides: 6. The CDR3 loop spans 17 amino acids. CDR1 is MDHEN, CDR2 SYDVKM, per germline. The CDR3 bases are TGTGCCAGCAGTTTATCCCTCGGGACAGGGGGATCCTACGAGCAGTACTTC. Protein sequence: CASSLSLGTGGSYEQYF.

The chain joins TRBV7-3 to TRBJ1-1, with D unclear. V lost 1 base and J 3 bases, leaving 6 bases between the germline ends. Germline CDR1 SGHTA, CDR2 FQGTGA. CDR3 size: 13 residues. This CDR3 is CASSLSVDTEAFF. For the CDR3, the DNA is TGTGCCAGCAGCTTAAGTGTGGACACTGAAGCTTTCTTT.

The chain is built from TRBV27 and TRBJ2-7; 15 bases line up with TRBD2. Germline values: CDR1 MNHEY, CDR2 SMNVEV (reference sequence). V shed 6 bases and J 2 bases; nucleotides not matched to a gene: 11. The CDR3 extends over 18 amino acids. CDR3 residues: CASRGWGLAGGGTYEQYF. CDR3 bases: TGTGCCAGCAGAGGATGGGGACTAGCGGGAGGCGGCACCTACGAGCAGTACTTC.

The J gene is TRBJ1-2, the V gene TRBV5-1; D is perhaps TRBD1 (5 bases). Deletions cut 0 bases from V and 4 bases from J, with 10 bases between. The CDR3 sequence is 14 residues long. Germline CDR1 SGHRS, CDR2 YFSETQ. The CDR3 DNA sequence: TGCGCCAGCAGCTTGGTGCCAGGGATCTATGGCTACACCTTC. Translated: CASSLVPGIYGYTF.

This clone was picked up one time. This rearrangement joins TRBV5-5 to TRBJ2-7; D may be TRBD1 (6 bases). Germline CDR1 SGHKS, CDR2 YYEKEE (reference sequence). The CDR3 has 13 residues. Trimming left V 0 bases short and J 4 bases short, with 8 bases between. The CDR3 protein is CASSLAQGYEQYF. The CDR3 DNA sequence: TGTGCCAGCAGCTTGGCACAGGGTTACGAGCAGTACTTC.

The chain uses TRBV10-1 and TRBJ2-1; TRBD2 might be the D (5 bases). CDR1 WNHNN and CDR2 SYGVQD come from the germline V gene (reference sequence). The ends were cut back, 2 bases at V and 7 bases at J, with 12 bases in the middle. CDR3 length: 14 amino acids. This CDR3 is CASSERWGENEQFF. For the CDR3, the DNA is TGCGCCAGCAGTGAGAGGTGGGGAGAAAATGAGCAGTTCTTC.

The chain employs TRBV7-9 and TRBJ2-1; D is ambiguous. The CDR3 spans 14 residues. The germline CDR1 and CDR2 sequences are SEHNR and FQNEAQ (reference sequence). The V end was cut by 1 base, the J end by 3 bases, with 7 bases between. The CDR3 DNA reads as TGTGCCAGCAGCTTAGGGGCAGACTACAATGAGCAGTTCTTC. Its protein is CASSLGADYNEQFF. The full variable domain, with the rest looked up from reference TRBV7-9 and TRBJ2-1, is DTGVSQNPRHKITKRGQNVTFRCDPISEHNRLYWYRQTLGQGPEFLTYFQNEAQLEKSRLLSDRFSAERPKGSFSTLEIQRTEQGDSAMYLCASSLGADYNEQFFGPGTRLTVL.

J is TRBJ2-2 and V is TRBV21-1; the D call of TRBD1 is as the table states it, not checked on the DNA. TRBV21-1 is deemed a pseudogene. The CDR3 is 14 residues long. The CDR3 protein is CARPHRVSTGELFF. The CDR3 region has the DNA TGTGCCAGACCCCACAGGGTTAGCACCGGGGAGCTGTTTTTT.

This sequence joins TRBV19 and TRBJ2-7, with 10 bases identical to TRBD1. CDR1 and CDR2 (germline): LNHDA, SQIVND (reference sequence). The CDR3 is 14 amino acids. J was trimmed by 10 bases and V by 3 bases; bases with no gene match: 9. The CDR3 DNA follows: TGTGCCAGTAGTATGAAGACAGGGGGCGCCCACCAGTACTTC. It translates to CASSMKTGGAHQYF.

The V gene is TRBV5-8, the J gene TRBJ2-7; 8 bases line up with TRBD2. Trimming cost V 4 bases and J 5 bases; bases outside gene matches: 14. Germline CDR1 SGHTS, CDR2 YDEGEE. The CDR3 is 16 residues long. CDR3 loop: CASSARAGGYAHEQYF. CDR3 DNA sequence: TGTGCCAGCAGCGCCCGGGCGGGGGGCTATGCCCACGAGCAGTACTTC. The variable domain in full, completed from reference TRBV5-8 and TRBJ2-7, reads EAGVTQSPTHLIKTRGQQATLRCSPISGHTSVYWYQQALGLGLQFLLWYDEGEERNRGNFPPRFSGRQFPNYSSELNVNALELEDSALYLCASSARAGGYAHEQYFGPGTRLTVT.

CDR3: CASRDTTGITGYTF. The CDR3 DNA reads as TGTGCCAGCAGAGATACTACAGGGATTACGGGCTACACCTTC. V gene TRBV6-4 combines with J gene TRBJ1-2; tentatively, D is TRBD1 (6 bases). Germline CDR1 is MRHNA and CDR2 is SNTAGT. V was pared by 6 bases and J by 8 bases, with 19 bases between. The CDR3 sequence is 14 residues long.

The J gene is TRBJ2-1, the V gene TRBV6-5; D remains unclear. The CDR3 contains 15 residues. The germline V and J ends were trimmed by 6 bases and 7 bases, with 19 bases remaining between them. Germline values: CDR1 MNHEY, CDR2 SVGAGI. The CDR3 loop is CASSPPRPSGNEQFF. DNA of the CDR3: TGTGCCAGCAGCCCCCCCCGCCCCTCCGGTAATGAGCAGTTCTTC.

This clone was observed a few times. The chain joins TRBV19 to TRBJ2-1; 13 bases are a match to TRBD2. V dropped 5 bases and J dropped 6; count of bases not matched to a gene: 4. From germline, CDR1 is LNHDA and CDR2 SQIVND (reference sequence). The CDR3 runs 15 residues. The CDR3 loop is CASSAGTSGINEQFF. Written as DNA, the CDR3 is TGTGCCAGTAGTGCCGGGACTAGCGGGATCAATGAGCAGTTCTTC.

J is TRBJ1-5 and V is TRBV4-1, with D perhaps matching TRBD1 (6 bases). V was shortened by 2 bases and J by 7 bases, with 15 bases between the two germline ends. There are 15 residues in the CDR3. Germline-derived CDR1 and CDR2 are MGHRA and YSYEKL. The CDR3 sequence is CASSQNDRKAQPQHF. The CDR3, as DNA: TGCGCCAGCAGCCAAAACGACAGGAAGGCCCAGCCCCAGCATTTT.

This clone was seen only once. CDR3 sequence reads: CATSREVGVEYEQYF. The CDR3, as DNA: TGTGCCACCAGCAGAGAAGTTGGGGTAGAGTACGAGCAGTACTTC. This chain connects TRBV15 to TRBJ2-7, with no clear D. The CDR3 covers 15 residues. Trimming left V 0 bases short and J 4 bases short, with 13 bases between. The germline V gene encodes CDR1 LNHNV and CDR2 YYDKDF (reference sequence).

The chain employs TRBV2 and TRBJ1-2; tentatively, D is TRBD1 (5 bases). V was cut by 5 bases and J by 2 bases, with 9 bases left in between. In germline, CDR1 is SNHLY, CDR2 FYNNEI. The CDR3 has 13 amino acids. The CDR3 DNA reads as TGTGCCAGCAGTTCGGGACCCAACTATGGCTACACCTTC. Amino acids: CASSSGPNYGYTF.